This T cell receptor (beta chain) was observed in a study of blood T cell repertoires in COVID-19. Per the study methods: Researchers report that nucleated cell counts were estimated from reference gene primer amplification. Clones were sequenced by immunoSEQ multiplex PCR, and TCRdb holds only the in-frame ones, with some missing. From that table come the V and J calls and clone size; the DNA was used to work out D and trimming. The table records about 120,000 clones, around 89% of them present only once. There are 16 residues in the CDR3. V was cut by 4 bases and J by 4 bases, with 20 bases left in between. CDR1 and CDR2 (germline): SGDLS, YYNGEE.

Sequencing used peripheral blood. This chain connects TRBV9 to TRBJ2-5, with a weak D call TRBD2 (6 bases). The receptor was isolated from a man between 50 and 59 years old with acute or convalescent COVID-19. The CDR3 sequence: CASSTTAGGWGETQYF. The CDR3 nucleotides read TGTGCCAGCAGCACAACAGCTGGGGGGTGGGGAGAGACCCAGTACTTC.